Listed here are 3 T cell receptor beta chains from one sample, sequenced in a study of blood T cell repertoires in COVID-19. Measured with immunoSEQ multiplex PCR; TCRdb has only the in-frame clones, and not every one. The table shows 90,000 to 150,000 clones, with about 90% occurring only once. The sample taken for sequencing was peripheral blood. The origin of the receptors is a human donor in a cohort sampled during active COVID-19.

The J gene is TRBJ1-5, the V gene TRBV18; maybe TRBD1 (5 bases). The germline CDR1 and CDR2 sequences are KGHSH and LQKENI. Between the trimmed V and J ends, which lost 0 bases and 2 bases, there was a span of 8 bases. CDR3 length: 15 amino acids. This CDR3 is CASSPPGEGNQPQHF. In nucleotides, the CDR3 is TGTGCCAGCTCACCACCAGGGGAGGGCAATCAGCCCCAGCATTTT.

This chain connects TRBV6-5 to TRBJ2-7; TRBD1 matches at 9 bases. Germline V CDR1 and CDR2: MNHEY, SVGAGI. The CDR3 is made up of 15 amino acids. The trim removed 1 base at V and 4 bases at J, leaving 5 bases unmatched. CDR3 residues: CASSYFRDRAYEQYF. CDR3 coding DNA: TGTGCCAGCAGTTACTTTCGGGACAGGGCGTACGAGCAGTACTTC.

The chain is built from TRBV29-1 and TRBJ2-2, with D perhaps matching TRBD1 (6 bases). The V gene's germline CDR1 is SQVTM and CDR2 ANQGSEA. Trimming pared 6 bases from V and 5 bases from J, leaving 25 bases between. This CDR3 region has 17 residues. As DNA, the CDR3 is TGCAGCGTCCTATCCGGGACGTCATCGAGGGGGACCGGGGAGCTGTTTTTT. It is translated as CSVLSGTSSRGTGELFF.